This TCR beta chain was identified in a study of T cell changes during pregnancy in multiple sclerosis. Measured with immunoSEQ multiplex PCR; TCRdb has only the in-frame clones, and not every one. The table has 56,000 or so clones, roughly 92% seen once. V was pared by 4 bases and J by 3 bases, with 15 bases between. Germline CDR1 reads SEHNR; CDR2 reads FQNEAQ (reference sequence). The CDR3 consists of 16 residues. The chain employs TRBV7-9 and TRBJ1-4; D might be TRBD1 (6 bases). The TCR comes from a female donor with multiple sclerosis, enrolled in a pregnancy study. The sequences come from CD4+ T cells from peripheral blood mononuclear cells, collected in the third trimester of pregnancy. The CDR3 DNA reads as TGTGCCAGCAGCTCGGAAGTGACAGGTCCTAATGAAAAACTGTTTTTT. This gives the protein CASSSEVTGPNEKLFF.